Listed below are T cell receptor beta chains from one sample, sequenced in a study of cytomegalovirus exposure and HLA in healthy donors. This table comes from immunoSEQ multiplex PCR, and its TCRdb copy is limited to in-frame clones, with some not included. The data contain 180,000 or so clones, approximately 90% of them seen just once; the ten biggest clones take up approximately 1.4%. Sample: PBMCs. Receptor source: a woman aged 25 to 45 in good health and CMV-seronegative. The CDR3 runs from the conserved cysteine through the conserved F or W. D genes are given only for firm matches. A row's size may be missing; if present it is once, few, many or a size class.

D gene	V gene	clone size	CDR3 length	J gene	CDR3 protein	CDR3 DNA
TRBD2	TRBV5-4	-	15	TRBJ2-7	CASSPVPAGVTEQYF	TGTGCCAGCAGCCCCGTCCCAGCGGGGGTGACGGAGCAGTACTTC
TRBD2	TRBV5-1	-	18	TRBJ2-2	CASSLVGGGARNTGELFF	TGCGCCAGCAGCTTGGTAGGCGGGGGGGCCAGGAACACCGGGGAGCTGTTTTTT
TRBD1	TRBV30	-	12	TRBJ1-1	CAKGRDSTEAFF	TGTGCCAAAGGGCGGGACAGCACTGAAGCTTTCTTT
-	TRBV9	-	15	TRBJ1-3	CASSVQGGRGNTIYF	TGTGCCAGCAGCGTCCAAGGGGGAAGAGGAAACACCATATATTTT
-	TRBV15	-	15	TRBJ2-5	CATSRVGGSAETQYF	TGTGCCACCAGCAGAGTAGGAGGTAGTGCAGAGACCCAGTACTTC
TRBD1	TRBV29-1	once	15	TRBJ1-2	CSVEWGQGVFYGYTF	TGCAGCGTTGAGTGGGGACAGGGAGTGTTCTATGGCTACACCTTC
TRBD2	TRBV9	-	14	TRBJ2-5	CASSVAGGLETQYF	TGTGCCAGCAGCGTAGCGGGGGGGCTAGAGACCCAGTACTTC
-	TRBV25-1	-	14	TRBJ1-5	CASSVLGDSQPQHF	TGTGCCAGCAGTGTTTTGGGCGATAGTCAGCCCCAGCATTTT
-	TRBV18	-	17	TRBJ1-3	CASSPISPGGARDTIYF	TGTGCCAGCTCACCAATTTCGCCAGGCGGGGCCCGGGACACCATATATTTT
-	TRBV6-6	-	16	TRBJ2-2	CASKPTRGSNTGELFF	TGTGCCAGCAAACCAACCCGGGGGTCGAACACCGGGGAGCTGTTTTTT
-	TRBV10-1	-	13	TRBJ1-2	CASSGTGGYGYTF	TGCGCCAGCAGTGGAACAGGTGGCTATGGCTACACCTTC
-	TRBV7-9	-	13	TRBJ1-1	CASSLARETEAFF	TGTGCCAGCAGCTTAGCAAGGGAGACTGAAGCTTTCTTT
-	TRBV7-2	-	12	TRBJ1-2	CASSSAGEGYTF	TGTGCCAGCAGCTCCGCAGGGGAAGGCTACACCTTC
TRBD1	TRBV6-1	-	17	TRBJ1-6	CASSQVLGGSAYSPLHF	TGTGCCAGCAGTCAAGTTTTAGGGGGCAGTGCGTATTCACCCCTCCACTTT